The source of this T cell receptor (beta chain) is a study of T cells in Graves' hyperthyroidism and ophthalmopathy (dated by TCRdb to the late 2010s). Study-level background: Peripheral blood samples were taken at the time of initial diagnosis, prior to any treatment. Following sampling, methimazole starting at 30 mg daily was given to hyperthyroidism patients, and high-dose intravenous methylprednisolone was given to ophthalmopathy patients. TCR Vbeta CDR3 sequencing of 140 or so peripheral blood samples (over 40 ophthalmopathy, over 70 hyperthyroidism and roughly 17 progressor patients) is reported in the paper. The 100 or so discovery patients were randomly divided into training and test sets at a 7:3 ratio. Prospective prediction of ophthalmopathy was tested in an independent validation cohort of some 19 hyperthyroidism patients and some 17 patients who later progressed to ophthalmopathy. In addition, the study compared T-cell repertoires in thyroid tissue and in blood from 6 or 7 Graves' hyperthyroidism patients. To identify distinguishing TCR V-J signatures, a discovery cohort of 100 patients was used, comprising 40 to 45 with Graves' ophthalmopathy and 57 with stable Graves' hyperthyroidism.

From cysteine to phenylalanine, the CDR3 is 14 amino acids long. Just CDR3 DNA is preserved here, 42 bases in frame from base 1. V is pared back by 2 bases and J by 5 bases, with 9 bases lying between the germline termini. Comment on this clonotype: Its antigen is not yet known. Base qualities are not provided; no much larger clone lies one nucleotide away.

TCR beta CDR3 regions were amplified from RNA transcripts. The TCR CDR3 was subjected to a first round of RT-PCR using the HTBI primer set and the Qiagen OneStep RT-PCR kit. Libraries were constructed in a second round of multiplex PCR, after which size selection and purification were performed. Libraries were sequenced paired-end with 100 bp reads on an Illumina HiSeq2000. The published analysis was carried out like this. SOAPnuke was used to process the raw data, with reads discarded if the reads contained adapters or uncalled bases, had a mean Phred below 15, or lacked an exact constant-primer or identifier match. COPE v1.2.5 was used to merge high-quality paired reads, and clonotypes were defined as unique nucleotide sequences. MiTCR v1.1 was used to align clonotypes to the IMGT TRBV, TRBD and TRBJ reference segments. Only V-J combinations with frequency above 0.0001, covering about 99% of repertoires, were analysed. The TCS score was defined as the ratio of F50 (clonal expansion) to E x V (chaos), calculated using BLOSUM62-based TCRdist between CDR3 peptides within each V-J. Welch's t-statistics and random forest reduced just over 500 V-J features to 13, which were used in a naive Bayes classifier (R e1071). TCRdb reanalyzed the raw reads on its own, using fastp at Q25 for trimming and MiXCR for clone calling, and kept in-frame beta chains. One record per CDR3 amino acid sequence lists the most common genes and DNA. The V and J calls come from TCRdb's annotation, not from the publication. This sample gives hundreds of thousands of distinct CDR3 sequences in total; about 20% of them show up just once. The ten biggest clones cover 40% to 50% of the sample.

Moderately to severely active disease, a Clinical Activity Score of at least 3, a NOSPECS grade of at least 4, and a duration under 3 months were present in ophthalmopathy patients. Exclusion was applied to patients with uncontrolled infections, other autoimmune diseases, pregnancy or lactation. Clinical symptoms, serum thyroxine and TRAb, thyroid ultrasound, and orbital computed tomography formed the basis for the diagnoses. PBMCs were separated from roughly 10 ml of fresh peripheral blood using Ficoll-Paque density gradient centrifugation. Total RNA was extracted with Trizol reagent, and quality was checked on an Agilent 2100 Bioanalyzer. The paper's findings and limits, for the study overall: Sample size was not statistically predetermined, and blinding of investigators to group allocation was not performed. During validation, the model predicted progression to ophthalmopathy a median of around 7 months ahead of onset, with around 71% sensitivity and 72.22% specificity. In cross-validation, a model built on a 13 V-J signature told ophthalmopathy apart from stable hyperthyroidism with over 85% sensitivity and approximately 81% specificity, and in testing the same model reached 80%/75%. Most expanded thyroid clonotypes (frequency above 0.001) were also detected in blood, suggesting blood repertoires may reflect thyroid immune responses.

The sequence was obtained from a man in his forties or fifties with Graves' ophthalmopathy. This chain is built from TRBV12-3 or TRBV12-4 and TRBJ1-4, with TRBD1 as a weak D call on 5 bases. Sequenced material: blood. The CDR3 reads CASSLTGGNEKLFF. The nucleotides are TGTGCCAGCAGTTTAACCGGGGGGAATGAAAAACTGTTTTTT.